This T cell receptor beta chain stems from a study of T-cell reconstitution after alpha-beta-depleted transplantation in children. General observations from the study: Diversity and T-cell counts at one year after transplant derived mostly from new T cells.

Of note for this clonotype: Its specificity is unknown.

The CDR3 spans 17 residues. The germline gives CDR1 SQVTM, CDR2 ANQGSEA. V dropped 1 base and J dropped 4 bases, with 23 bases sitting between them. For TCRbeta, the library was prepared with unique molecular identifiers. TCRdb redid the calling of the PCR reads with MiXCR, one entry per CDR3 protein. The profile shows 300,000 or so distinct CDR3 sequences, around 25% of them singletons. Material: PBMCs, mostly from graft donor cells, obtained 180 days after TCRalphabeta/CD19-depleted stem cell transplant. This chain connects TRBV29-1 to TRBJ2-7; D tentatively reads TRBD1 or TRBD2 (5 bases each). The sequence was obtained from a male patient aged 10 to 17 who had a stem cell transplant for acute lymphoblastic leukemia, so the T cells may come from the graft donor. As DNA, the CDR3 is TGCAGCGTTGAAGCCCGGGGTTCTCGGGGCCTGGGGTACGAGCAGTACTTC. Translation gives CSVEARGSRGLGYEQYF.